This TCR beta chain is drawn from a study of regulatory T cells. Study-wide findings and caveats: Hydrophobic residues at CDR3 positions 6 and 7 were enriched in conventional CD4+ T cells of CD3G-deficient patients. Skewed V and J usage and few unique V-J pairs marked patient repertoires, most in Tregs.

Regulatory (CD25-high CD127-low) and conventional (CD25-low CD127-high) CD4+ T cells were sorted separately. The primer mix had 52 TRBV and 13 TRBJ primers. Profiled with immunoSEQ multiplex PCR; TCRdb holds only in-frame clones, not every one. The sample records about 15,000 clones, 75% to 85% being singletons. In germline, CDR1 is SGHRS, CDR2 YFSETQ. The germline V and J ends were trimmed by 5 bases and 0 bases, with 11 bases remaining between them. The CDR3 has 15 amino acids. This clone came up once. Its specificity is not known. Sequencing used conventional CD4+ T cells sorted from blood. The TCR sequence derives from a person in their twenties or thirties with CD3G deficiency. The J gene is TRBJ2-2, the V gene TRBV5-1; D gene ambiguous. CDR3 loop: CASRVRPSNTGELFF. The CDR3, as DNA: TGCGCCAGCAGGGTCAGGCCCTCGAACACCGGGGAGCTGTTTTTT.